The 27 T cell receptor beta chains reported below all come from one sample, sequenced in a study of patients and donors after allogeneic stem cell transplantation. One entry per CDR3 protein, called by TCRdb with MiXCR from the RT-PCR reads. The sample yields some 960,000 distinct CDR3 sequences, 18% seen once. The sample taken for sequencing was blood, either unsorted or a sorted T cell fraction (not recorded which). These receptors all come from a human donor who was either an allogeneic HSCT recipient or a stem cell or donor lymphocyte infusion donor (not recorded which). It is not recorded whose cells these are; they may come from a transplant donor.

This clonotype was detected a few times. The chain uses TRBV5-4 and TRBJ2-7, with D possibly called TRBD1 or TRBD2 (5 bases each). The germline V gene encodes CDR1 SGHNT and CDR2 YYREEE (reference sequence). The CDR3 extends over 14 amino acids. V was cut by 3 bases and J by 3 bases, with 13 bases left in between. The CDR3, as DNA: TGTGCCAGCAGCTGGGACGGATCGAACTACGAGCAGTACTTC. Amino acids: CASSWDGSNYEQYF.

This clonotype came up a few times. The rearrangement links TRBV12-3 or TRBV12-4 to TRBJ1-2, with D unresolved. The CDR3 covers 14 residues. V gave up 3 bases and J gave up 6 bases, with 14 bases separating them. For the CDR3, the DNA is TGTGCCAGCAGTTTTCCTGGCCGTTCGCATGGCTACACCTTC. This translates into CASSFPGRSHGYTF.

This clonotype was seen a few times. This sequence joins TRBV12-3 or TRBV12-4 and TRBJ1-1, with D maybe TRBD1 (5 bases). The CDR3 has 12 amino acids. V was trimmed by 8 bases and J by 7 bases, leaving 14 bases between them. In nucleotides, the CDR3 is TGTGCCAGCCGCCCTTCGGGGCTTGAAGCTTTCTTT. Its protein is CASRPSGLEAFF.

V gene TRBV7-9 combines with J gene TRBJ2-7; D is undetermined. The V gene lost 1 base and the J gene lost 4 bases, with 11 bases spanning the gap. The CDR3 spans 14 residues. CDR1 and CDR2 (germline): SEHNR, FQNEAQ (reference sequence). CDR3: CASSLDPGIYEQYF. CDR3 DNA sequence: TGTGCCAGCAGCTTAGACCCAGGCATATACGAGCAGTACTTC. Drawing the rest from reference TRBV7-9 and TRBJ2-7, the complete variable domain is DTGVSQNPRHKITKRGQNVTFRCDPISEHNRLYWYRQTLGQGPEFLTYFQNEAQLEKSRLLSDRFSAERPKGSFSTLEIQRTEQGDSAMYLCASSLDPGIYEQYFGPGTRLTVT.

This clonotype showed up just a few times. The chain has TRBV29-1 and TRBJ2-7; D remains ambiguous. The CDR3 is 13 amino acids. V gave up 6 bases and J gave up 6 bases, with 18 bases separating them. Looked up from germline, CDR1 is SQVTM and CDR2 is ANQGSEA. The CDR3 loop is CSVSRNKGGEQYF. In DNA, the CDR3 is TGCAGCGTGTCCCGGAACAAGGGCGGCGAGCAGTACTTC.

The V and J genes are TRBV10-2 and TRBJ1-1; D is possibly TRBD1 (5 bases). Deletions cut 2 bases from V and 6 bases from J, with 10 bases between. Germline V CDR1 and CDR2: WSHSY, SAAADI. This CDR3 comprises 13 residues. CDR3 in amino acids: CASSEGGFPEAFF. For the CDR3, the DNA is TGCGCCAGCAGTGAGGGGGGTTTCCCTGAAGCTTTCTTT.

The J gene is TRBJ1-3, the V gene TRBV12-3 or TRBV12-4, with unresolved D. The ends were cut back, 3 bases at V and 1 base at J, with 13 bases in the middle. The CDR3 totals 16 residues. In DNA, the CDR3 is TGTGCCAGCAGTTTGGGCCCGGACGGGTCTGGAAACACCATATATTTT. Protein: CASSLGPDGSGNTIYF.

This clonotype was counted a few times. This sequence joins TRBV4-3 and TRBJ2-2; 9 nucleotides align to TRBD1. The length of the CDR3 is 16 residues. The germline V gene encodes CDR1 LGHNA and CDR2 YSLEER. Trimming cost V 0 bases and J 7 bases; bases outside gene matches: 6. The CDR3 sequence: CASSQEVTGGNGELFF. CDR3 nucleotides: TGCGCCAGCAGCCAAGAAGTAACAGGGGGCAACGGGGAGCTGTTTTTT.

The chain uses TRBV30 and TRBJ1-2; 8 bases map to TRBD1. This CDR3 has 14 residues. The junction had 8 bases not matched to a gene; V was cut back by 3 bases and J by 5 bases. Germline-derived CDR1 and CDR2 are GTSNPN and SVGIG (reference sequence). This CDR3 reads CAWRAGGFDYGYTF. The CDR3 coding sequence is TGTGCCTGGAGGGCAGGGGGCTTCGATTATGGCTACACCTTC. The complete variable domain, with remaining parts taken from reference TRBV30 and TRBJ1-2, reads SQTIHQWPATLVQPVGSPLSLECTVEGTSNPNLYWYRQAAGRGLQLLFYSVGIGQISSEVPQNLSASRPQDRQFILSSKKLLLSDSGFYLCAWRAGGFDYGYTFGSGTRLTVV.

This clonotype was counted once. This rearrangement joins TRBV6-1 to TRBJ1-5, with D maybe TRBD1 (5 bases). Germline values: CDR1 MNHNS, CDR2 SASEGT. CDR3 size: 14 residues. V was shortened by 2 bases and J by 9 bases, with 14 bases between the two germline ends. CDR3 nucleotide sequence: TGTGCCAGCAGTGAATGGGGCACCGACCGGCCCCAGCATTTT. It specifies CASSEWGTDRPQHF.

The chain joins TRBV2 to TRBJ1-2; 8 bases align to TRBD1. Germline CDR1 SNHLY, CDR2 FYNNEI. There are 15 residues in the CDR3. Trimming removed 6 bases from V and 8 bases from J; junction bases left unmatched: 14. CDR3 coding DNA: TGTGCCAGCAGGGGGACAGGCGCTGATTTAGGCGGCTACACCTTC. This translates into CASRGTGADLGGYTF.

V and J are TRBV7-9 and TRBJ2-2, with D tentatively TRBD2 (5 bases). Trimming took 4 bases from V and 1 from J, leaving 13 bases between them. Germline V CDR1 and CDR2: SEHNR, FQNEAQ (reference sequence). The CDR3 spans 16 residues. CDR3 sequence: CASSWLRGLNTGELFF. CDR3 in DNA: TGTGCCAGCAGCTGGTTGCGCGGGTTGAACACCGGGGAGCTGTTTTTT.

This clonotype was recorded a few times. This chain links TRBV30 with TRBJ2-7, with D unclear. The length of the CDR3 is 13 residues. The germline gives CDR1 GTSNPN, CDR2 SVGIG (reference sequence). The V and J ends lost 0 bases and 2 bases respectively, with 8 bases between them. The CDR3: CAWSVLVTYEQYF. In DNA form, the CDR3 reads TGTGCCTGGAGTGTACTGGTTACCTACGAGCAGTACTTC.

The V call is TRBV19, the J call TRBJ1-2; 7 bases are shared with TRBD1. V lost 9 bases and J lost 8; bases outside the gene matches: 3. This CDR3 comprises 10 residues. From germline, CDR1 is LNHDA and CDR2 SQIVND (reference sequence). The CDR3 sequence: CASQGEGYTF. DNA of the CDR3: TGTGCCAGCCAGGGGGAAGGCTACACCTTC.

The sample holds many counts of this clonotype. The chain joins TRBV12-3 or TRBV12-4 to TRBJ1-2, with 8 bases fitting TRBD1. V gave up 4 bases and J gave up 8 bases; unmatched junction bases: 9. The CDR3 has 14 residues. CDR3 sequence reads: CASSSGQGNLGYTF. The CDR3 nucleotides read TGTGCCAGCAGTTCCGGACAGGGAAACTTGGGCTACACCTTC.

The chain is built from TRBV29-1 and TRBJ1-1, with D hard to call. The V end was cut by 2 bases, the J end by 0 bases, with 13 bases between. Germline V gene lookup returns CDR1 SQVTM and CDR2 ANQGSEA. CDR3 length equals 15 residues. CDR3 DNA sequence: TGCAGCGTTGAACCCCGACAAACGGTGAACACTGAAGCTTTCTTT. Amino acids: CSVEPRQTVNTEAFF.

This clonotype was counted only a few times. The rearrangement joins TRBV24-1 to TRBJ2-3; D possibly corresponds to TRBD1 (6 bases). Deletions cut 5 bases from V and 4 bases from J, with 15 bases between. The germline gives CDR1 KGHDR, CDR2 SFDVKD. The CDR3 length is 15 residues. The DNA of the CDR3 is TGTGCCACCAGTGCCGAGGGGAAGGGGGCAGATACGCAGTATTTT. Its protein is CATSAEGKGADTQYF.

This clonotype was detected only a few times. The chain combines TRBV20-1 with TRBJ1-5, with TRBD1 as a possible D gene (6 bases). Between the trimmed V and J ends, which lost 3 bases and 4 bases, there was a span of 13 bases. Germline values: CDR1 DFQATT, CDR2 SNEGSKA (reference sequence). There are 14 residues in the CDR3. CDR3 sequence reads: CSARPGTTNQPQHF. The CDR3 DNA reads TGCAGTGCTAGGCCCGGGACAACAAATCAGCCCCAGCATTTT.

This clonotype was recorded a few times. The rearrangement joins TRBV6-1 to TRBJ1-2; 9 nucleotides match TRBD1. Germline V gives CDR1 MNHNS, CDR2 SASEGT. The CDR3 sequence is 16 residues long. V gave up 5 bases and J gave up 2 bases; unmatched junction bases: 9. CDR3 nucleotides: TGTGCCAGCAGTCCGGGACAGGGCGAACTCAACTATGGCTACACCTTC. Translated: CASSPGQGELNYGYTF.

This clonotype was observed a few times. The CDR3 nucleotides read TGCGCCAGCAGCTTTCAGGGGTCGGGAGCGGAGACCCAGTACTTC. Translation: CASSFQGSGAETQYF. The chain carries TRBV5-1 and TRBJ2-5; possibly TRBD1 or TRBD2 for D (6 bases each). Per the germline V gene, CDR1 is SGHRS and CDR2 is YFSETQ. The CDR3 covers 15 residues. The V end lost 2 bases, the J end lost 5 bases, and 16 bases lay between the germline ends.

This clonotype was seen a handful of times. V gene TRBV20-1 combines with J gene TRBJ1-2; D gene uncertain. The germline CDR1 and CDR2 sequences are DFQATT and SNEGSKA (reference sequence). The CDR3 is 13 amino acids. V gave up 3 bases and J gave up 1 base, with 9 bases separating them. CDR3 DNA sequence: TGCAGTGCTAGTCTTGGGCTTAACTATGGCTACACCTTC. As protein: CSASLGLNYGYTF.

This clonotype was detected a few times. The V and J genes are TRBV4-1 and TRBJ2-1; 11 bases line up with TRBD2. V gave up 4 bases and J gave up 4 bases; unmatched junction bases: 12. The germline V gene encodes CDR1 MGHRA and CDR2 YSYEKL. The CDR3 has 18 amino acids. CDR3 protein: CASSLTPGTSGFYNEQFF. In DNA form, the CDR3 reads TGCGCCAGCAGCCTAACACCCGGGACTAGCGGTTTTTACAATGAGCAGTTCTTC.

The chain has TRBV20-1 and TRBJ2-3; TRBD2 agrees at 8 bases. The CDR3 length is 18 residues. The junction had 19 bases not matched to a gene; V was cut back by 5 bases and J by 3 bases. Looked up from germline, CDR1 is DFQATT and CDR2 is SNEGSKA (reference sequence). The CDR3 is CSAVWRRRVGGGTDTQYF. CDR3 nucleotides: TGCAGTGCTGTTTGGCGGCGACGAGTCGGGGGGGGGACAGATACGCAGTATTTT.

The V gene is TRBV13, the J gene TRBJ1-6; 7 bases are a match to TRBD1. In germline, CDR1 is PRHDT, CDR2 FYEKMQ (reference sequence). CDR3 length: 16 amino acids. With 5 bases clipped from V and 4 bases from J, the junction kept 8 bases outside the gene matches. The CDR3 DNA reads TGTGCCAGCAGCCCATACGGGACAGTTTATAATTCACCCCTCCACTTT. Protein: CASSPYGTVYNSPLHF.

There are many counts of this clonotype. A much larger clone is a single base away; this may be a read error. V and J are TRBV12-3 or TRBV12-4 and TRBJ2-7, with D perhaps TRBD1 (5 bases). The CDR3 contains 11 residues. V dropped 2 bases and J dropped 8 bases, with 7 bases sitting between them. CDR3 protein: CASSLRGKQYF. Written as DNA, the CDR3 is TGTGCCAGCAGTTTAAGGGGCAAGCAGTACTTC.

The chain links TRBV30 to TRBJ2-3; TRBD1 matches 8 bases. This CDR3 is built from 16 residues. CDR1 is GTSNPN, CDR2 SVGIG, per germline (reference sequence). J gave up 2 bases and V 1 base, and 8 bases lay outside the gene matches. The CDR3 loop is CAWSESGGGSTDTQYF. The CDR3 bases are TGTGCCTGGAGTGAGTCAGGGGGCGGGTCCACAGATACGCAGTATTTT.

This rearrangement joins TRBV29-1 to TRBJ2-7, with TRBD2 matching over 11 bases. Germline V gives CDR1 SQVTM, CDR2 ANQGSEA. The CDR3 is made up of 14 amino acids. V lost 4 bases to trimming and J lost 2 bases; unmatched junction nucleotides: 4. In DNA form, the CDR3 reads TGCAGCGTTGGAGGGACTAGCGGAGCCTACGAGCAGTACTTC. Its translation: CSVGGTSGAYEQYF.